This T cell receptor beta chain is drawn from a study of human T cells and chemical hapten exposure. Whole-study context: Patch testing was performed with 0.01% DPC on the upper back, with reading at 6 days. Findings and limits, study-wide: Relative to control repertoires, expanded TCRs gave rise to significantly more large CDR3 similarity clusters. The immune response of these alopecia patients might not match healthy individuals'.

V dropped 4 bases and J dropped 4 bases, with 11 bases sitting between them. Germline V CDR1 and CDR2: SGHRS, YFSETQ. This CDR3 contains 13 residues. This clonotype came up many times. Its target is not known. One entry per CDR3 protein, called by TCRdb with MiXCR from the RACE reads. The table shows roughly 72,000 distinct CDR3 sequences, with about a tenth occurring only once. Indicated time point: patch test 1, 2 weeks after DPC sensitization. Treatment indicated: therapeutic diphenylcyclopropenone sensitization with weekly scalp DPC. This chain joins TRBV5-1 and TRBJ1-2; D may be TRBD1 (5 bases). The receptor was isolated from a woman in her fifties or sixties with alopecia areata. Some clones in this sample may be carry-over from other donors' samples. Sequenced material: whole blood, taken in connection with sensitization to the hapten diphenylcyclopropenone (DPC). Here the CDR3 reads CASSVGTSYGYTF. In DNA form, the CDR3 reads TGCGCCAGCAGCGTGGGGACGTCCTATGGCTACACCTTC.